A single sample gave rise to the 18 T cell receptor beta chains below, sequenced in a study of ipilimumab plus nivolumab after autologous stem cell transplantation. Here immunoSEQ multiplex PCR was the method, and the copy in TCRdb shows in-frame clones only, minus some. The sample contains 15,000 to 20,000 clones, more than 80% of which appear only once. The material was PBMCs, obtained in a trial of ipilimumab plus nivolumab as post-transplant consolidation. All receptors come from a male donor with diffuse large B-cell lymphoma.

The count of this clone is one. V gene TRBV5-1 combines with J gene TRBJ2-3; 9 bases align to TRBD2. CDR1 is SGHRS and CDR2 is YFSETQ in the germline V gene. Germline trimming cut 9 bases from V and 6 bases from J; bases unmatched to any gene: 11. The CDR3 length is 14 residues. The CDR3 region is CANWGGRASDTQYF. CDR3 nucleotide sequence: TGCGCCAACTGGGGCGGGAGGGCCTCCGATACGCAGTATTTT.

The gene calls are TRBV5-5 and TRBJ1-1, with 9 bases aligning to TRBD1. Germline V gene sequence: CDR1 SGHKS, CDR2 YYEKEE (reference sequence). V shed 0 bases and J 4 bases; nucleotides not matched to a gene: 4. The length of the CDR3 is 15 residues. Written as DNA, the CDR3 is TGTGCCAGCAGCTTGGCCCGACAGGGGGTCACTGAAGCTTTCTTT. Its translation: CASSLARQGVTEAFF.

About this clone: A read error likely explains this, since a far larger clone differs by one base. The same CDR3 also results from other DNA sequences found in this sample. J is TRBJ1-4 and V is TRBV10-2, with D tentatively TRBD1 (6 bases). From germline, CDR1 is WSHSY and CDR2 SAAADI. This CDR3 spans 13 amino acids. CDR3 coding DNA: TGCGCCTCAACGGGACACCTCAATGAAAAATTGTTTTTT. Protein product: CASTGHLNEKLFF.

The chain uses TRBV18 and TRBJ2-1, with TRBD1 matching 12 bases. This CDR3 contains 16 residues. Germline assignment: CDR1 KGHSH and CDR2 LQKENI. V dropped 5 bases and J dropped 5; count of bases not matched to a gene: 7. CDR3 region: CASSGTGGIADNEQFF. The CDR3 DNA is TGTGCCAGCTCAGGGACAGGGGGCATAGCTGACAATGAGCAGTTCTTC.

In its sample, this clone was seen a few times. The chain recombines TRBV19 with TRBJ2-2; 8 nucleotides line up with TRBD1. The V and J ends lost 1 base and 4 bases, in that order; junction bases with no gene match: 5. There are 16 residues in the CDR3. Germline loops: CDR1 LNHDA, CDR2 SQIVND (reference sequence). DNA for the CDR3: TGTGCCAGTAGTATAGTTCCAGGGGGCAGCACCGGGGAGCTGTTTTTT. This gives the protein CASSIVPGGSTGELFF.

The J gene is TRBJ2-1, the V gene TRBV5-1; 11 nucleotides line up with TRBD2. Losses at the gene ends were 4 bases for V and 7 bases for J; bases not matched to a gene: 7. CDR1 and CDR2 (germline): SGHRS, YFSETQ. This CDR3 is built from 15 residues. This CDR3 is CASSPTSGRGNEQFF. CDR3 DNA sequence: TGCGCCAGCAGCCCTACTAGCGGGAGAGGTAATGAGCAGTTCTTC.

The genes are TRBV30 and TRBJ2-5; 8 nucleotides agree with TRBD1. The ends lost 2 bases at V and 4 bases at J; junction bases unmatched: 9. Per the germline V gene, CDR1 is GTSNPN and CDR2 is SVGIG (reference sequence). The CDR3 is made up of 15 amino acids. CDR3 bases: TGTGCCTGGAGTCTCCCGCGGACAGGGAGAGAGACCCAGTACTTC. The encoded protein is CAWSLPRTGRETQYF.

V gene TRBV27 combines with J gene TRBJ1-6; possibly TRBD1 for D (6 bases). Between the trimmed V and J ends, which lost 5 bases and 6 bases, there was a span of 8 bases. CDR1 and CDR2 from the germline V gene are MNHEY and SMNVEV (reference sequence). The CDR3 runs to 13 residues. CDR3 nucleotides: TGTGCCAGCAGTCCCAGGGGTAATTCACCCCTCCACTTT. Its protein product is CASSPRGNSPLHF.

The rearrangement uses TRBV10-2 and TRBJ2-7; the match to TRBD2 covers 13 bases. This CDR3 contains 15 residues. J gave up 7 bases and V 2 bases, and 5 bases lay outside the gene matches. The germline V gene has CDR1 WSHSY and CDR2 SAAADI. CDR3 nucleotide sequence: TGCGCCAGCAGTGAGCGACTAGCGGGAGGTCGGGAGCAGTACTTC. This translates into CASSERLAGGREQYF.

The V and J genes are TRBV10-3 and TRBJ2-3; tentatively, D is TRBD1 (6 bases). V gave up 6 bases and J gave up 2 bases, with 12 bases separating them. Germline CDR1 ENHRY, CDR2 SYGVKD. The CDR3 runs 14 residues. The CDR3 loop is CAIRRTVPTDTQYF. As DNA, the CDR3 is TGTGCCATCAGGCGGACAGTTCCCACAGATACGCAGTATTTT.

With respect to this clone: One junction end does not reproduce the germline sequence, and a read error may be involved. The V and J genes are TRBV5-4 and TRBJ2-7; 14 positions match TRBD2. CDR3 length: 15 residues. CDR1 and CDR2 from the germline V gene are SGHNT and YYREEE (reference sequence). In DNA form, the CDR3 reads TGTGCCAGCAGCCTAGGGACTAGCGGGAGCCCCACCACGGATTTC. Protein product: CASSLGTSGSPTTDF.

This sequence joins TRBV12-5 and TRBJ2-3; a possible D gene is TRBD2 (5 bases). Germline lookup yields CDR1 LGHNT and CDR2 FRNRAP. The CDR3 is 14 residues long. V gave up 5 bases and J gave up 3 bases, with 12 bases separating them. The CDR3 coding sequence is TGTGCTAGTGGTCCGGCGTCGGGGACAGATACGCAGTATTTT. It encodes CASGPASGTDTQYF.

There are a few counts of this clone. CDR3 amino acids: CASSSPRGASETQYF. For the CDR3, the DNA is TGTGCCAGCAGCTCGCCGAGGGGGGCGAGCGAGACCCAGTACTTC. V gene TRBV7-9 combines with J gene TRBJ2-5; D possibly matches TRBD1 or TRBD2 (6 bases each). The V end was cut by 4 bases, the J end by 5 bases, with 17 bases between. This CDR3 has 15 amino acids. The germline V gene has CDR1 SEHNR and CDR2 FQNEAQ (reference sequence).

This chain connects TRBV5-1 to TRBJ2-7; the D is unclear. V lost 6 bases and J 0 bases, leaving 16 bases between the germline ends. The CDR3 contains 15 residues. From germline, CDR1 is SGHRS and CDR2 YFSETQ. In DNA form, the CDR3 reads TGCGCCAGCACTCCTCAGACCCCTAGCTCCTACGAGCAGTACTTC. Protein product: CASTPQTPSSYEQYF. The full variable domain, rest sourced from reference TRBV5-1 and TRBJ2-7, is KAGVTQTPRYLIKTRGQQVTLSCSPISGHRSVSWYQQTPGQGLQFLFEYFSETQRNKGNFPGRFSGRQFSNSRSEMNVSTLELGDSALYLCASTPQTPSSYEQYFGPGTRLTVT.

The genes are TRBV11-1 and TRBJ2-7, with 10 bases aligning to TRBD2. The CDR3 length is 15 residues. J gave up 3 bases and V 5 bases, and 7 bases lay outside the gene matches. Germline lookup yields CDR1 SGHAT and CDR2 FQDESV (reference sequence). CDR3 in amino acids: CASSRAGTSDYEQYF. In DNA form, the CDR3 reads TGTGCCAGCAGCCGCGCCGGGACTAGCGACTACGAGCAGTACTTC.

V usage is TRBV19 and J usage is TRBJ2-3; 13 bases map to TRBD2. In germline, CDR1 is LNHDA, CDR2 SQIVND (reference sequence). CDR3 length equals 18 residues. V gave up 1 base and J gave up 7 bases; unmatched junction bases: 11. CDR3 coding DNA: TGTGCCAGTAGTATAGCGGGAACTAGCGGGAGGGCCCTGAATACGCAGTATTTT. This translates into CASSIAGTSGRALNTQYF. Full variable domain (remainder filled in from reference TRBV19 and TRBJ2-3): DGGITQSPKYLFRKEGQNVTLSCEQNLNHDAMYWYRQDPGQGLRLIYYSQIVNDFQKGDIAEGYSVSREKKESFPLTVTSAQKNPTAFYLCASSIAGTSGRALNTQYFGPGTRLTVL.

The CDR3 is CASSTPNQGQNDRDTQYF. The CDR3 DNA is TGCGCCAGCAGTACCCCAAACCAGGGACAGAACGATAGAGATACGCAGTATTTT. V usage is TRBV10-2 and J usage is TRBJ2-3; TRBD1 matches at 7 bases. Germline CDR1 and CDR2: WSHSY and SAAADI. CDR3 length equals 18 residues. Trimming at V came to 5 bases and at J to 5 bases, leaving 19 bases not matched to a gene.

This clone was detected once. One end of the junction is discordant with germline, which a read error may explain. The chain is built from TRBV6-1 and TRBJ1-4, with a tentative D call TRBD1 (6 bases). CDR1 and CDR2 (germline): MNHNS, SASEGT. The CDR3 has 13 residues. The CDR3 sequence is CASTGHLNEKLFF. The CDR3 nucleotides are TGCGCCTCAACGGGACACCTCAATGAAAAACTGTTTTTT.